The 32 T cell receptor beta chains given below trace back to one sample, sequenced in a study of cytomegalovirus exposure and HLA in healthy donors. The PCR had 60 Vbeta and 13 Jbeta primers. Generated by immunoSEQ multiplex PCR, the TCRdb table keeps only in-frame clones and is missing some. The sample lists 150,000 to 160,000 clones; 70% to 90% were seen once. Sequenced sample: PBMCs. All receptors come from a young woman in good health and CMV-seronegative.

The CDR3 DNA sequence: TGCGCCAGCAGCTTGGCACGAGAGGGGACCCAGTACTTC. This translates into CASSLAREGTQYF. This rearrangement joins TRBV5-1 to TRBJ2-5; tentatively, D is TRBD2 (5 bases). Germline V gives CDR1 SGHRS, CDR2 YFSETQ. The germline V and J ends were trimmed by 0 bases and 7 bases, with 10 bases remaining between them. This CDR3 is built from 13 residues.

The chain joins TRBV7-9 to TRBJ2-4; D might be TRBD2 (5 bases). The germline V gene has CDR1 SEHNR and CDR2 FQNEAQ (reference sequence). Trimming pared 5 bases from V and 4 bases from J, leaving 12 bases between. This CDR3 comprises 14 residues. The CDR3 region has the DNA TGTGCCAGCAGCCCGCCTGGAGGAAAAAACATTCAGTACTTC. It translates to CASSPPGGKNIQYF. Combining the CDR3 with reference TRBV7-9 and TRBJ2-4 gives the whole variable domain DTGVSQNPRHKITKRGQNVTFRCDPISEHNRLYWYRQTLGQGPEFLTYFQNEAQLEKSRLLSDRFSAERPKGSFSTLEIQRTEQGDSAMYLCASSPPGGKNIQYFGAGTRLSVL.

The rearrangement links TRBV28 to TRBJ1-6; weak D call: TRBD1 (5 bases). There are 15 residues in the CDR3. Germline CDR1 MDHEN, CDR2 SYDVKM. V was cut by 6 bases and J by 6 bases, with 15 bases left in between. The CDR3 sequence is CASRRGRAINSPLHF. Here the CDR3 DNA reads TGTGCCAGCAGGCGGGGCAGAGCAATTAATTCACCCCTCCACTTT.

V usage is TRBV29-1 and J usage is TRBJ1-1; D is uncertain. The V end lost 5 bases, the J end lost 5 bases, and 15 bases lay between the germline ends. Germline CDR1 reads SQVTM; CDR2 reads ANQGSEA. This CDR3 has 13 amino acids. The CDR3 spells CSVNPKLHTEAFF. In nucleotides, the CDR3 is TGCAGCGTTAATCCTAAACTCCATACTGAAGCTTTCTTT.

This rearrangement joins TRBV4-2 to TRBJ1-1; 8 positions match TRBD1. The J segment lost 7 bases and the V segment lost 6 bases, leaving 13 bases of the junction unmatched. The germline V gene has CDR1 LGHNA and CDR2 YNFKEQ. The CDR3 extends over 15 amino acids. This CDR3 is CASRPTTGTGSEAFF. For the CDR3, the DNA is TGTGCCAGCAGGCCCACTACCGGGACAGGAAGTGAAGCTTTCTTT.

The chain recombines TRBV4-1 with TRBJ2-7; 13 bases match TRBD2. The CDR3 sequence is 15 residues long. The germline CDR1 and CDR2 sequences are MGHRA and YSYEKL. After removal of 4 bases from V and 6 bases from J, the junction contained 6 bases not matched to a gene. CDR3 sequence reads: CASSPGLAGASEQYF. The CDR3 region has the DNA TGCGCCAGCAGCCCCGGACTAGCGGGGGCTAGCGAGCAGTACTTC.

The chain is built from TRBV28 and TRBJ2-1; no clear D gene. Trimming removed 5 bases from V and 4 bases from J, with 9 bases in between. The CDR3 is 13 amino acids. CDR1 is MDHEN and CDR2 is SYDVKM in the germline V gene. CDR3 sequence (DNA): TGTGCCAGCAGTCCTCTGGCATACAATGAGCAGTTCTTC. This encodes CASSPLAYNEQFF.

The sample holds one count of this clone. The CDR3 region has the DNA TGTGCCAGCAGCCTCCCCGACAGGGGAAATGAAAAACTGTTTTTT. Protein: CASSLPDRGNEKLFF. The genes are TRBV7-9 and TRBJ1-4; 8 bases match TRBD1. This CDR3 contains 15 residues. Germline V lookup: CDR1 SEHNR, CDR2 FQNEAQ (reference sequence). V was clipped by 5 bases and J by 5 bases; unmatched bases: 7. The full variable domain, its missing parts supplied by reference TRBV7-9 and TRBJ1-4, is DTGVSQNPRHKITKRGQNVTFRCDPISEHNRLYWYRQTLGQGPEFLTYFQNEAQLEKSRLLSDRFSAERPKGSFSTLEIQRTEQGDSAMYLCASSLPDRGNEKLFFGSGTQLSVL.

The chain couples TRBV2 to TRBJ2-1; 13 positions match TRBD2. CDR3 length equals 14 residues. The germline V gene encodes CDR1 SNHLY and CDR2 FYNNEI. The J segment lost 10 bases and the V segment lost 5 bases, leaving 5 bases of the junction unmatched. The CDR3: CASSTGLAGSEQFF. In DNA, the CDR3 is TGTGCCAGCAGTACGGGACTAGCGGGATCGGAGCAGTTCTTC.

Only one count was recorded for this clone. The gene calls are TRBV5-1 and TRBJ1-6; weak D call: TRBD1 (6 bases). Germline-derived CDR1 and CDR2 are SGHRS and YFSETQ. Deletions cut 4 bases from V and 14 bases from J, with 22 bases between. This CDR3 has 15 residues. CDR3 DNA: TGCGCCAGCAGCCTGAACTACAGGGCCGAAGGATCCCTCCACTTT. Translation gives CASSLNYRAEGSLHF. The complete variable domain, with remaining parts taken from reference TRBV5-1 and TRBJ1-6, reads KAGVTQTPRYLIKTRGQQVTLSCSPISGHRSVSWYQQTPGQGLQFLFEYFSETQRNKGNFPGRFSGRQFSNSRSEMNVSTLELGDSALYLCASSLNYRAEGSLHFGNGTRLTVT.

This clone was detected a few times. The V gene is TRBV10-2, the J gene TRBJ2-5; 9 nucleotides align to TRBD1. The germline V gene has CDR1 WSHSY and CDR2 SAAADI. Trimming took 3 bases from V and 4 from J; bases not matched to a gene: 6. The CDR3 is 15 amino acids. The CDR3 bases are TGCGCCAGCAGTGATATCCACAGGGGGCGAGAGACCCAGTACTTC. Its translation is CASSDIHRGRETQYF.

The chain couples TRBV5-6 to TRBJ1-3, with a weak D call TRBD1 (5 bases). CDR3 length: 15 residues. Deletions cut 4 bases from V and 8 bases from J, with 19 bases between. CDR1 is SGHDT and CDR2 is YYEEEE in the germline V gene. The CDR3 DNA reads as TGTGCCAGCAGCCGCAGCTCGACAGCGGGGCACACCATATATTTT. It specifies CASSRSSTAGHTIYF.

The chain employs TRBV4-3 and TRBJ2-1; 10 bases align to TRBD2. Germline assignment: CDR1 LGHNA and CDR2 YSLEER. The CDR3 contains 17 residues. V shed 4 bases, J shed 4 bases, and the junction held 10 bases outside the gene matches. CDR3 sequence reads: CASSPEPGTSEYNEQFF. In DNA form, the CDR3 reads TGCGCCAGCAGCCCCGAACCCGGGACTAGCGAGTACAATGAGCAGTTCTTC.

As concerns this clone: The conserved final phenylalanine or tryptophan is absent from the CDR3, which likely points to a read error. The limits of the CDR3 on the DNA are not certain, so only TCRdb's listed CDR3 is given. V is TRBV10-3 and J is TRBJ1-3; the table's D call, TRBD1, has no DNA check behind it. Germline CDR1 is ENHRY and CDR2 is SYGVKD. The CDR3 numbers 12 amino acids, ends counted. CDR3 in amino acids: CAISESVGTGAG.

The chain combines TRBV7-2 with TRBJ2-1; 7 bases match TRBD2. There are 15 residues in the CDR3. From germline, CDR1 is SGHTA and CDR2 FQGNSA. V shed 1 base and J 6 bases; nucleotides not matched to a gene: 6. DNA of the CDR3: TGTGCCAGCAGCTTAGGTAGCGGGCACTTCAATGAGCAGTTCTTC. Its translation: CASSLGSGHFNEQFF.

Note on this clone: A junction end diverges from the germline sequence, so it may reflect a read error. The chain couples TRBV7-9 to TRBJ2-3; TRBD1 might be the D (5 bases). In germline, CDR1 is SEHNR, CDR2 FQNEAQ (reference sequence). The CDR3 runs 16 residues. The DNA for the CDR3 is TGTTCCAGCAGCTCGAGACAGTCCCCAACCACAGATACGCAGTATTTT. It translates to CSSSSRQSPTTDTQYF.

The chain couples TRBV28 to TRBJ2-2, with D maybe TRBD2 (6 bases). This CDR3 contains 15 residues. V lost 6 bases and J lost 5, with 16 bases in between. Germline V gene data show CDR1 as MDHEN and CDR2 as SYDVKM. CDR3 region: CASRFGSAGTGELFF. CDR3 sequence (DNA): TGTGCCAGCAGGTTCGGGAGTGCTGGGACCGGGGAGCTGTTTTTT.

This chain uses TRBV6-5 with TRBJ2-7; the match to TRBD1 covers 7 bases. V shed 0 bases and J 3 bases; nucleotides not matched to a gene: 2. The CDR3 has 14 residues. CDR1 is MNHEY, CDR2 SVGAGI, per germline. The CDR3 DNA reads TGTGCCAGCAGTTACTCGGCAGGGGGCTACGAGCAGTACTTC. Amino acids: CASSYSAGGYEQYF.

The chain has TRBV6-1 and TRBJ2-5, with D unclear. The CDR3 runs 11 residues. The V end was cut by 8 bases, the J end by 5 bases, with 9 bases between. Germline V lookup: CDR1 MNHNS, CDR2 SASEGT. In DNA form, the CDR3 reads TGTGCCAGCGGCGACTGGGAGACCCAGTACTTC. As protein: CASGDWETQYF.

This clone was seen a single time. CDR3 protein: CASSLGATSANVLTF. The DNA of the CDR3 is TGTGCCAGCAGCTTGGGGGCCACCTCGGCCAACGTCCTGACTTTC. The chain uses TRBV5-6 and TRBJ2-6; D is ambiguous. The germline V gene has CDR1 SGHDT and CDR2 YYEEEE. V lost 0 bases and J 6 bases, leaving 10 bases between the germline ends. The CDR3 is 15 residues long.

The rearrangement links TRBV9 to TRBJ2-1, with 7 bases lining up with TRBD2. This CDR3 contains 14 residues. After removal of 0 bases from V and 5 bases from J, the junction contained 2 bases not matched to a gene. The V gene's germline CDR1 is SGDLS and CDR2 YYNGEE. CDR3 in DNA: TGTGCCAGCAGCGTAGTGGGACTAAACAATGAGCAGTTCTTC. Its translation is CASSVVGLNNEQFF.

This sequence joins TRBV6-6 and TRBJ2-7; D is possibly TRBD2 (6 bases). V was clipped by 3 bases and J by 2 bases, with 14 bases between them. This CDR3 has 15 residues. Germline V lookup: CDR1 MNHNY, CDR2 SVGAGI (reference sequence). This chain's CDR3 is CASSYKASAAYEQYF. For the CDR3, the DNA is TGTGCCAGCAGTTATAAGGCTAGCGCGGCCTACGAGCAGTACTTC.

The table lists this clone with a count of one. This chain connects TRBV7-2 to TRBJ2-7; perhaps TRBD2 as D (7 bases). Trimming removed 1 base at V and 3 bases at J, with 13 bases between. CDR1 is SGHTA, CDR2 FQGNSA, per germline. CDR3 length equals 15 residues. The CDR3 coding sequence is TGTGCCAGCAGCTTAGTGCGGGGGCCGGGCTACGAGCAGTACTTC. This encodes CASSLVRGPGYEQYF.

The chain is built from TRBV2 and TRBJ2-7, with a weak D call TRBD1 (5 bases). V lost 5 bases and J 3 bases, leaving 17 bases between the germline ends. This CDR3 spans 15 amino acids. CDR1 SNHLY and CDR2 FYNNEI come from the germline V gene. CDR3 sequence (DNA): TGTGCCAGCAGTTGGCGAGTATGGGGCTTCTACGAGCAGTACTTC. Translation: CASSWRVWGFYEQYF.

This sequence joins TRBV5-1 and TRBJ2-7; 7 bases agree with TRBD1. This CDR3 region has 14 residues. Germline assignment: CDR1 SGHRS and CDR2 YFSETQ. After removal of 0 bases from V and 7 bases from J, the junction contained 7 bases not matched to a gene. CDR3 sequence: CASSLGQGIGEQYF. The CDR3, as DNA: TGCGCCAGCAGCTTGGGACAGGGTATTGGGGAGCAGTACTTC.

J is TRBJ1-4 and V is TRBV11-2; D is possibly TRBD1 (5 bases). Germline assignment: CDR1 SGHAT and CDR2 FQNNGV. Trimming removed 4 bases from V and 8 bases from J, with 11 bases in between. The CDR3 is 13 residues long. The DNA of the CDR3 is TGTGCCAGCAGCTGGGGCCCGGACGAAAAACTGTTTTTT. It specifies CASSWGPDEKLFF.

This chain links TRBV10-3 with TRBJ2-7; 7 bases fit TRBD1. The CDR3 is 14 residues long. Germline values: CDR1 ENHRY, CDR2 SYGVKD. Trimming at V came to 3 bases and at J to 7 bases, leaving 9 bases not matched to a gene. CDR3 protein: CAISEKQGIGEQYF. The CDR3, as DNA: TGTGCCATCAGTGAAAAACAGGGGATAGGAGAGCAGTACTTC.

The V call is TRBV7-9, the J call TRBJ1-2, with a possible D match to TRBD1 (5 bases). With 2 bases removed from V and 2 bases from J, the gap between germline ends came to 12 bases. Germline V gene data show CDR1 as SEHNR and CDR2 as FQNEAQ (reference sequence). This CDR3 has 15 residues. The CDR3 region is CASSLREDTNYGYTF. Written as DNA, the CDR3 is TGTGCCAGCAGCTTAAGAGAGGACACAAACTATGGCTACACCTTC.

The chain employs TRBV27 and TRBJ1-2; D is unresolved. Per germline, CDR1 MNHEY and CDR2 SMNVEV (reference sequence). Trimming stripped 3 bases from V and 7 bases from J, with 9 bases between. The CDR3 length is 12 residues. CDR3 amino acids: CASSFPGIGYTF. For the CDR3, the DNA is TGTGCCAGCAGTTTTCCCGGGATTGGCTACACCTTC.

The rearrangement uses TRBV2 and TRBJ1-5; D not resolved. V lost 4 bases and J 8 bases, leaving 6 bases between the germline ends. From germline, CDR1 is SNHLY and CDR2 FYNNEI. This CDR3 is built from 11 residues. CDR3 nucleotides: TGTGCCAGCAGTGTCAGTGAGCCCCAGCATTTT. The encoded protein is CASSVSEPQHF.

The chain employs TRBV4-2 and TRBJ1-2; 7 bases line up with TRBD1. The germline gives CDR1 LGHNA, CDR2 YNFKEQ. CDR3 size: 18 residues. The V segment lost 3 bases and the J segment 0 bases; nucleotides outside the gene matches: 13. In DNA, the CDR3 is TGTGCCAGCAGCCAGTCCTCGGTGGGGACAGCTACTAACTATGGCTACACCTTC. As protein: CASSQSSVGTATNYGYTF.

This clone was detected a few times. This sequence joins TRBV6-1 and TRBJ1-2, with D tentatively TRBD1 (6 bases). V lost 4 bases to trimming and J lost 4 bases, with 16 bases between them. Germline-derived CDR1 and CDR2 are MNHNS and SASEGT. CDR3 length: 15 amino acids. CDR3 bases: TGTGCCAGCAGTGCCCAGGGGCCTGCTGGCTATGGCTACACCTTC. This translates into CASSAQGPAGYGYTF.